In this sample, the clone carrying this T cell receptor beta chain turned up once. Its antigen is unknown. Sample time point: blood 2 weeks post-SBRT. This sample's treatment: 15 Gy SBRT to primary tumor, nephrectomy 4 weeks later. Radiation-treated patients gave blood at baseline, week 2 and week 4. This renal cell carcinoma was of the clear cell type. The V gene's germline CDR1 is SEHNR and CDR2 FQNEAQ (reference sequence). The CDR3 extends over 13 amino acids. V was clipped by 1 base and J by 7 bases, with 11 bases between them. Sequencing used immunoSEQ multiplex PCR; TCRdb keeps in-frame clones, though not all of them. Here the sample spans 100,000 to 150,000 clones, about four fifths being singletons. This entry is derived from a study of radiation and T cells in renal cell carcinoma. Regarding the study as a whole: From baseline, blood top tumor clonotypes peaked at 2 weeks post-radiation. No pretreatment tumor biopsies were available for baseline clonotypes.

The gene calls are TRBV7-9 and TRBJ2-7; D possibly uses TRBD1 or TRBD2 (5 bases each). The sample was blood, taken from a patient whose treatment included radiotherapy and nephrectomy. This sequence was found in a man aged 50 to 59 with renal cell carcinoma. The CDR3 DNA reads TGTGCCAGCAGCTTAGAGGGACCTACGGAGCAGTACTTC. It yields the protein CASSLEGPTEQYF.